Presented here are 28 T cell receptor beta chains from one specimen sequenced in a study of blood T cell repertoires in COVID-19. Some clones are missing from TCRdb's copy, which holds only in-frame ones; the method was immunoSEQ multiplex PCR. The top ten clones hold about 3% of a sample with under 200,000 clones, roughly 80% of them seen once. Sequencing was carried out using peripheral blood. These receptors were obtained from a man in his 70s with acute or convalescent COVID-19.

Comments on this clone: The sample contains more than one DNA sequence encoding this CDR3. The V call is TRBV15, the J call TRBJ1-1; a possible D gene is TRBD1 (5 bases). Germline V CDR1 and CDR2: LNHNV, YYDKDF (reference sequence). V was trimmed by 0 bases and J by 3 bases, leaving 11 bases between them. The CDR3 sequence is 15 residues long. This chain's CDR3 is CATSRDLGGDTEAFF. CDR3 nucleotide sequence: TGTGCCACCAGCAGAGATTTGGGAGGGGACACTGAAGCTTTCTTT.

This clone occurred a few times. CDR3 DNA sequence: TGCGCCAGCAGTGACCGGGTACGGACTGAAGCTTTCTTT. Its translation: CASSDRVRTEAFF. V gene TRBV10-1 combines with J gene TRBJ1-1, with D uncertain. V lost 3 bases, J lost 5 bases, and 10 bases lay in between. The CDR3 consists of 13 residues. The V gene's germline CDR1 is WNHNN and CDR2 SYGVQD (reference sequence).

The CDR3 protein is CASSPADSGSYEQYF. CDR3 sequence (DNA): TGTGCCAGCAGTCCAGCGGACAGTGGCTCCTACGAGCAGTACTTC. The chain has TRBV28 and TRBJ2-7; D might be TRBD1 (6 bases). Germline V gene data show CDR1 as MDHEN and CDR2 as SYDVKM. Trimming took off 5 bases at V and 0 bases at J, with 14 bases between the two ends. The CDR3 length is 15 residues.

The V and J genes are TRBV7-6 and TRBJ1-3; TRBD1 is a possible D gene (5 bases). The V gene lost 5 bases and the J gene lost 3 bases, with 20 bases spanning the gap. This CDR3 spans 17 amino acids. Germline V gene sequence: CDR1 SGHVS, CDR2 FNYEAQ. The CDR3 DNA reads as TGTGCCAGCAGCCCAAGGGGTGCAGGCGGCGGTGGAAACACCATATATTTT. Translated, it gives CASSPRGAGGGGNTIYF.

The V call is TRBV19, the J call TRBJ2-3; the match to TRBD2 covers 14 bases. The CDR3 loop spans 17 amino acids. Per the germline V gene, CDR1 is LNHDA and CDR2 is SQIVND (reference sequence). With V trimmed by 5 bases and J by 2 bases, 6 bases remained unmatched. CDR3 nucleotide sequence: TGTGCCAGTAGTGGACGGACTAGCGGGAGGATCACAGATACGCAGTATTTT. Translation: CASSGRTSGRITDTQYF.

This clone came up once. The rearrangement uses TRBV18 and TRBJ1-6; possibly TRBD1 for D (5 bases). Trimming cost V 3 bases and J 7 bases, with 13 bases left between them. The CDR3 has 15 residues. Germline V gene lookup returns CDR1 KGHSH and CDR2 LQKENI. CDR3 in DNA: TGTGCCAGCTCACCGGGGTCCCAGGGAAATTCACCCCTCCACTTT. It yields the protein CASSPGSQGNSPLHF.

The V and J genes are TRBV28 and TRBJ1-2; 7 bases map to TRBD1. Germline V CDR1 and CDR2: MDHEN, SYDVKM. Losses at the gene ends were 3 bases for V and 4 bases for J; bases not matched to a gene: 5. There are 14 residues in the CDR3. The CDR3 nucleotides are TGTGCCAGCAGTTTTGGGCAGGGGGGCTATGGCTACACCTTC. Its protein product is CASSFGQGGYGYTF.

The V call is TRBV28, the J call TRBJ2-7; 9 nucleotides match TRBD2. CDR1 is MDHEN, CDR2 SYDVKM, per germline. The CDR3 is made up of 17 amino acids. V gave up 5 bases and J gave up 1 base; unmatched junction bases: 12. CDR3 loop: CASSPTSGVRNSYEQYF. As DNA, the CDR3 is TGTGCCAGCAGTCCGACTAGCGGAGTCCGAAATTCCTACGAGCAGTACTTC.

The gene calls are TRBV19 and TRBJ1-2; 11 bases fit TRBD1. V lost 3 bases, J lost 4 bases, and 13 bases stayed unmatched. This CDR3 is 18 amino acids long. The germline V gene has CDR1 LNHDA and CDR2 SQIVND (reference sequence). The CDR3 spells CASSIAWTGGSFSYGYTF. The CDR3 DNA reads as TGTGCCAGTAGTATCGCGTGGACAGGGGGCTCTTTTAGCTATGGCTACACCTTC.

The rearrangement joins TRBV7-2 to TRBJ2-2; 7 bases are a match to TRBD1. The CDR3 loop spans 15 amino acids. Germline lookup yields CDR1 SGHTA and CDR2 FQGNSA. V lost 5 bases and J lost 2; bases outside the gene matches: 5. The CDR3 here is CASSPGQTNTGELFF. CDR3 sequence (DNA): TGTGCCAGCAGCCCGGGACAGACTAACACCGGGGAGCTGTTTTTT. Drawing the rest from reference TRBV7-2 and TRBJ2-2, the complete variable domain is GAGVSQSPSNKVTEKGKDVELRCDPISGHTALYWYRQSLGQGLEFLIYFQGNSAPDKSGLPSDRFSAERTGGSVSTLTIQRTQQEDSAVYLCASSPGQTNTGELFFGEGSRLTVL.

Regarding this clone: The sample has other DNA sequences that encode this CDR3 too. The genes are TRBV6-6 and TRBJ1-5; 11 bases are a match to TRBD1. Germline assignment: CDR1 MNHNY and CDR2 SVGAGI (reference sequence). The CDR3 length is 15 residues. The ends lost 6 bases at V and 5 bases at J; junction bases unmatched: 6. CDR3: CASSPGQGADQPQHF. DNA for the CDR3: TGTGCCAGCAGCCCCGGACAGGGGGCCGATCAGCCCCAGCATTTT.

The CDR3 region has the DNA TGTGCCAGCTCATCTACAGGGGAGAGCAATCAGCCCCAGCATTTT. Its translation: CASSSTGESNQPQHF. This sequence joins TRBV18 and TRBJ1-5, with 7 positions matching TRBD1. Germline V gene lookup returns CDR1 KGHSH and CDR2 LQKENI. The trim removed 5 bases at V and 1 base at J, leaving 5 bases unmatched. The CDR3 covers 15 residues.

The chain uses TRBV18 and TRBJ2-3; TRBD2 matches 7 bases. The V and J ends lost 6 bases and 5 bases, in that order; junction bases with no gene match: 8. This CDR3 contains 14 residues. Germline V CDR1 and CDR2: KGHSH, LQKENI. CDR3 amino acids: CASSRGGSGDTQYF. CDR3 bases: TGTGCCAGCTCCCGGGGCGGGAGTGGAGATACGCAGTATTTT.

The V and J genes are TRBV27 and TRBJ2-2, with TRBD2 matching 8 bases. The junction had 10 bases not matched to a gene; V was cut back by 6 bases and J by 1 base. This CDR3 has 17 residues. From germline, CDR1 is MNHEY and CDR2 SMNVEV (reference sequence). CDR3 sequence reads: CASSPGGLTKNTGELFF. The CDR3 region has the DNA TGTGCCAGCAGCCCGGGGGGGCTCACCAAGAACACCGGGGAGCTGTTTTTT.

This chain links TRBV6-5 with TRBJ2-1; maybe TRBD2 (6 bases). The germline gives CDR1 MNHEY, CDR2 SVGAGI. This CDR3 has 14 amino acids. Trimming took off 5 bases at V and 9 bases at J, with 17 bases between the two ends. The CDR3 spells CASSRSVGGFEQFF. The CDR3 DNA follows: TGTGCCAGCAGTCGAAGTGTGGGAGGATTTGAGCAGTTCTTC.

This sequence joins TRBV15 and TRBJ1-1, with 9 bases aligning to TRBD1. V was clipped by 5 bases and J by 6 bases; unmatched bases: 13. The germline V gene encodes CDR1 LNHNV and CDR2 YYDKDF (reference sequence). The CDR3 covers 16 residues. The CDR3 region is CATSGGQGRFLPEAFF. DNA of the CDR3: TGTGCCACCAGCGGAGGACAGGGGCGGTTTCTCCCTGAAGCTTTCTTT.

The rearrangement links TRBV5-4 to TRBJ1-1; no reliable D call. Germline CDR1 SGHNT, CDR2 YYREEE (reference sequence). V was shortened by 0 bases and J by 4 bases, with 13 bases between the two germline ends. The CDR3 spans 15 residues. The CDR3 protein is CASSLVTLGSTEAFF. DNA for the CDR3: TGTGCCAGCAGCTTGGTTACCCTGGGGAGCACTGAAGCTTTCTTT.

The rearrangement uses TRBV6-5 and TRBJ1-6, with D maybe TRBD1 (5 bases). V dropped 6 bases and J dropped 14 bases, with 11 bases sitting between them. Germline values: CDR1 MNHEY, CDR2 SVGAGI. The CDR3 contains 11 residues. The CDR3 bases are TGTGCCAGCAGCCAGGGATCAACCCTCCACTTT. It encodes CASSQGSTLHF.

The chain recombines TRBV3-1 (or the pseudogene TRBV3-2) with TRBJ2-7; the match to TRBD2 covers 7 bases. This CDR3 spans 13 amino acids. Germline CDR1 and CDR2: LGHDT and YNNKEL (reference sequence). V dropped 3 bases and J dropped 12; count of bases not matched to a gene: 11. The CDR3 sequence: CASSHSGLPKMYF. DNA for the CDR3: TGTGCCAGCAGCCACTCGGGACTACCCAAAATGTACTTC.

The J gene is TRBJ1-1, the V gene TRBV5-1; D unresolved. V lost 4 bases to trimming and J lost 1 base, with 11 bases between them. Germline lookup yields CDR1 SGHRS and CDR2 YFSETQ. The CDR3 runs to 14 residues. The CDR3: CASSTQNSNTEAFF. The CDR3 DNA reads TGCGCCAGCAGCACACAGAACTCGAACACTGAAGCTTTCTTT. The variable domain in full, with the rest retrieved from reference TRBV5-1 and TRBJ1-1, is KAGVTQTPRYLIKTRGQQVTLSCSPISGHRSVSWYQQTPGQGLQFLFEYFSETQRNKGNFPGRFSGRQFSNSRSEMNVSTLELGDSALYLCASSTQNSNTEAFFGQGTRLTVV.

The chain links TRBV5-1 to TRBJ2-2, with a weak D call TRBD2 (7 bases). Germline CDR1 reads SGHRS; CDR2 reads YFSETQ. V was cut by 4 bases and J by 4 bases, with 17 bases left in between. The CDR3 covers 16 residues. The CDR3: CASSPGGGMSTGELFF. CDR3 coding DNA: TGCGCCAGCAGCCCGGGGGGCGGGATGAGCACCGGGGAGCTGTTTTTT.

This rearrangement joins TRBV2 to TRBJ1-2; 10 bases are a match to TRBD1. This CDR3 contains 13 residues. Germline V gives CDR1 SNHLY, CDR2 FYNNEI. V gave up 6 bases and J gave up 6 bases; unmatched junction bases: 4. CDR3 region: CASRQTGGDGYTF. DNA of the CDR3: TGTGCCAGCAGGCAGACAGGGGGCGATGGCTACACCTTC.

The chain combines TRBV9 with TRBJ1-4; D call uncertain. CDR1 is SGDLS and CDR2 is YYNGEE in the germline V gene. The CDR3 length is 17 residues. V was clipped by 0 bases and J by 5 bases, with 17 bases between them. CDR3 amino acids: CASSVDPPGTQNEKLFF. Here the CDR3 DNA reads TGTGCCAGCAGCGTAGATCCCCCGGGAACCCAAAATGAAAAACTGTTTTTT.

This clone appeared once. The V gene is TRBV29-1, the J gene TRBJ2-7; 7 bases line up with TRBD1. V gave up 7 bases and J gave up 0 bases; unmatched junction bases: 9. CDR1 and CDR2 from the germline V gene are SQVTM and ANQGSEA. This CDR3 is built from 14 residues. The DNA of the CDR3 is TGCAGCGAAAGCGACAGGGCAAGCTCCTACGAGCAGTACTTC. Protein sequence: CSESDRASSYEQYF.

This CDR3 is CASSVGASGNTDTQYF. The CDR3 DNA sequence: TGTGCCAGCAGCGTAGGGGCTAGCGGGAACACAGATACGCAGTATTTT. The chain links TRBV9 to TRBJ2-3, with 9 positions matching TRBD2. The germline gives CDR1 SGDLS, CDR2 YYNGEE. This CDR3 has 16 residues. After removal of 0 bases from V and 2 bases from J, the junction contained 4 bases not matched to a gene.

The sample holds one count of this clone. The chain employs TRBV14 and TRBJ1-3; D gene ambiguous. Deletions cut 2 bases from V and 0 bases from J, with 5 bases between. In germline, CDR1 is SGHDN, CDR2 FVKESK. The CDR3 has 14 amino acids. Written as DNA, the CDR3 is TGTGCCAGCAGCCAAACGAGCTCTGGAAACACCATATATTTT. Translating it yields CASSQTSSGNTIYF. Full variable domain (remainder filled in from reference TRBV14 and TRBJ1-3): EAGVTQFPSHSVIEKGQTVTLRCDPISGHDNLYWYRRVMGKEIKFLLHFVKESKQDESGMPNNRFLAERTGGTYSTLKVQPAELEDSGVYFCASSQTSSGNTIYFGEGSWLTVV.

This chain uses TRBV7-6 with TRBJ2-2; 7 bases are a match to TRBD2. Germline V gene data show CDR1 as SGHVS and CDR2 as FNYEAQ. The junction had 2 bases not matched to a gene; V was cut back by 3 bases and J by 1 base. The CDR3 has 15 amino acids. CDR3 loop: CASSLSGKNTGELFF. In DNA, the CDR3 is TGTGCCAGCAGCTTGAGCGGGAAGAACACCGGGGAGCTGTTTTTT. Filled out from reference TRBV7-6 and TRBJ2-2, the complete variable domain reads GAGVSQSPRYKVTKRGQDVALRCDPISGHVSLYWYRQALGQGPEFLTYFNYEAQQDKSGLPNDRFSAERPEGSISTLTIQRTEQRDSAMYRCASSLSGKNTGELFFGEGSRLTVL.

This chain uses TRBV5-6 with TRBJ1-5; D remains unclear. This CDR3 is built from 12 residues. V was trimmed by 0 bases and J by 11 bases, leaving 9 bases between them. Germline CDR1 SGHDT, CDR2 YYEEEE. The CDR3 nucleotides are TGTGCCAGCAGCTTGGCCGCCGGGACCCAGCATTTT. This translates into CASSLAAGTQHF.